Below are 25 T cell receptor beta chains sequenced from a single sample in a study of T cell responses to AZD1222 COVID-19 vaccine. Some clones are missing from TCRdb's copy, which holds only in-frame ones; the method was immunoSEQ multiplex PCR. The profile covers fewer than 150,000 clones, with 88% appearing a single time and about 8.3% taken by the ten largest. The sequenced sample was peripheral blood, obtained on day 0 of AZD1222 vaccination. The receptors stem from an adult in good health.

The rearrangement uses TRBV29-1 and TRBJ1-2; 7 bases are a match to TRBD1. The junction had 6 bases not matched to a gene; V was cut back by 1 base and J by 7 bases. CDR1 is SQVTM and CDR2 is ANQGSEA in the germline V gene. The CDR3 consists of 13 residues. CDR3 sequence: CSVEGQGSSGYTF. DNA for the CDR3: TGCAGCGTTGAAGGACAGGGAAGCTCTGGCTACACCTTC.

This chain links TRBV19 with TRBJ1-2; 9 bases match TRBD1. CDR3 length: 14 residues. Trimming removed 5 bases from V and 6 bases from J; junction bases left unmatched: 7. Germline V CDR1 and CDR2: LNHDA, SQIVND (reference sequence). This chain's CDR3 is CASSLRDRDNGYTF. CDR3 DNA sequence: TGTGCCAGTAGTCTCCGGGACAGGGATAATGGCTACACCTTC.

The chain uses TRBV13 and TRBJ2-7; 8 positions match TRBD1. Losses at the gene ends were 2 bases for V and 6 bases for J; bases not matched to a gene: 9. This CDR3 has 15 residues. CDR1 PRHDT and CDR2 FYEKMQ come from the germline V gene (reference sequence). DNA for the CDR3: TGTGCCAGCAGCTTACCTGGGACAGGCCTATCCGAGCAGTACTTC. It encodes CASSLPGTGLSEQYF.

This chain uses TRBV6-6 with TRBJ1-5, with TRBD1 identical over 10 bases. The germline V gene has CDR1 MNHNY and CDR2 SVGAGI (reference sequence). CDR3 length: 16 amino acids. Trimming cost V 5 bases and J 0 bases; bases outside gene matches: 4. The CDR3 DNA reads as TGTGCCAGCAGTGCGGGACAGGGGTATAGCAATCAGCCCCAGCATTTT. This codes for CASSAGQGYSNQPQHF.

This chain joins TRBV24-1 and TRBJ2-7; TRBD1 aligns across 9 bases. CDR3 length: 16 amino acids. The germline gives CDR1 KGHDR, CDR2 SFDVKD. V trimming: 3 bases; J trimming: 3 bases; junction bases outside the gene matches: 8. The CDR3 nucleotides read TGTGCCACCAGTGATGGCGGACAGGGGCAGATCTACGAGCAGTACTTC. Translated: CATSDGGQGQIYEQYF.

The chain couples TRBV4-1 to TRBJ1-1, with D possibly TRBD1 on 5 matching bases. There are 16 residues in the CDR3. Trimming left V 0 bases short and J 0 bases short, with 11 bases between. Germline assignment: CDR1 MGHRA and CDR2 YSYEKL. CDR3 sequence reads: CASSQDWGVLNTEAFF. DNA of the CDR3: TGCGCCAGCAGCCAAGACTGGGGGGTTTTGAACACTGAAGCTTTCTTT.

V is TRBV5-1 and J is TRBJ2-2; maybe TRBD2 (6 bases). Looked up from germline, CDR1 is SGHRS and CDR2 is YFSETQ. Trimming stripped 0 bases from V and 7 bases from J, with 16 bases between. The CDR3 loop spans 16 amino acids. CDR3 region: CASSLASTRAGGELFF. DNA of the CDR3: TGCGCCAGCAGCTTGGCCTCGACGCGAGCGGGCGGGGAGCTGTTTTTT.

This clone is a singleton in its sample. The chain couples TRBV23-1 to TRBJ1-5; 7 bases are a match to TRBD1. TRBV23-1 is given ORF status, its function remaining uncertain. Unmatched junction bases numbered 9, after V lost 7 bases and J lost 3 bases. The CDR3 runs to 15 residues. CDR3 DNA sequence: TGCGCCAGCATCGGACAGGTGGAGATCAATCAGCCCCAGCATTTT. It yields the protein CASIGQVEINQPQHF.

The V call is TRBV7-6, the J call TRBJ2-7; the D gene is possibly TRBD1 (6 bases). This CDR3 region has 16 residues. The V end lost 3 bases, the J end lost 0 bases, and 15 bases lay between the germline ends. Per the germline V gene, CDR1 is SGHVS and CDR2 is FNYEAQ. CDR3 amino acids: CASSFGATDSSYEQYF. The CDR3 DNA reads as TGTGCCAGCAGCTTTGGGGCGACGGACAGCTCCTACGAGCAGTACTTC. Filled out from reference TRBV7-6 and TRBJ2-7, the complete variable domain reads GAGVSQSPRYKVTKRGQDVALRCDPISGHVSLYWYRQALGQGPEFLTYFNYEAQQDKSGLPNDRFSAERPEGSISTLTIQRTEQRDSAMYRCASSFGATDSSYEQYFGPGTRLTVT.

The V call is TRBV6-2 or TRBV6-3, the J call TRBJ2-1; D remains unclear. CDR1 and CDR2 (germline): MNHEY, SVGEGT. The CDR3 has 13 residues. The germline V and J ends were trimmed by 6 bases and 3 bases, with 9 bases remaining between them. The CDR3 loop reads CASSRVVYNEQFF. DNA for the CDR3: TGTGCCAGCAGCCGAGTGGTCTACAATGAGCAGTTCTTC.

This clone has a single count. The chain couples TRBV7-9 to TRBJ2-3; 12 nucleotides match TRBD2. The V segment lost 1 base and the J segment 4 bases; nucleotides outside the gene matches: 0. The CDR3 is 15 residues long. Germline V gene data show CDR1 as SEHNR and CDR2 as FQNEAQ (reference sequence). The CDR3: CASSLGLAGADTQYF. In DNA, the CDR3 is TGTGCCAGCAGCTTAGGACTAGCGGGAGCAGATACGCAGTATTTT.

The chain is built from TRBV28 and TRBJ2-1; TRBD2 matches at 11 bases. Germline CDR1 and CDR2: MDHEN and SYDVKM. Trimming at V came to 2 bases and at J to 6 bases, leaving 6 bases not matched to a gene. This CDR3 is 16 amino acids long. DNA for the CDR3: TGTGCCAGCAGTTTAGGGGCTAGCGGGGGGACCAATGAGCAGTTCTTC. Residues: CASSLGASGGTNEQFF.

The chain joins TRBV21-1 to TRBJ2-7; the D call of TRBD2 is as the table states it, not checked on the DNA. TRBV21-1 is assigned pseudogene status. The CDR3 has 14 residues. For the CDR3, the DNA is TGTGCCAGCAGCAATAAGGAGAGTTACTACGAGCAGTACTTC. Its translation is CASSNKESYYEQYF.

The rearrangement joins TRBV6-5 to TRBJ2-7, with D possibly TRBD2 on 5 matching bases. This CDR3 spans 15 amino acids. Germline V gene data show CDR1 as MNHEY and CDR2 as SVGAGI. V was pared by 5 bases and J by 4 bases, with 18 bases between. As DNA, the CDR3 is TGTGCCAGCAGTACCCCGACCGGGTGGACTTACGAGCAGTACTTC. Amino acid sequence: CASSTPTGWTYEQYF.

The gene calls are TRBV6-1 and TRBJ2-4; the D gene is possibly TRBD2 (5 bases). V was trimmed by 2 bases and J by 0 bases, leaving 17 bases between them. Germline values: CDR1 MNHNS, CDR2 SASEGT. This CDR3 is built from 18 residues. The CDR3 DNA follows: TGTGCCAGCAGTGAACGGCGGGCGAATCAACTAGCCAAAAACATTCAGTACTTC. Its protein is CASSERRANQLAKNIQYF.

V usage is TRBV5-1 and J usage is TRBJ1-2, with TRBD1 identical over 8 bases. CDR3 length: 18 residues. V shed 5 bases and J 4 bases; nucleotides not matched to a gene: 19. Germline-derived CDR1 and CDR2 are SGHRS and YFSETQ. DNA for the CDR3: TGCGCCAGCAGTTACCCGAGGACAGGGAATGGTGACGGCTATGGCTACACCTTC. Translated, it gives CASSYPRTGNGDGYGYTF.

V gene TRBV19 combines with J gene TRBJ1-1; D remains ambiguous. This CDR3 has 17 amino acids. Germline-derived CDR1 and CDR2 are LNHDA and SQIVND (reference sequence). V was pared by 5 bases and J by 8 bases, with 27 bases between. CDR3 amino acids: CASSSQPTRRDRSEAFF. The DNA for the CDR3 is TGTGCCAGTAGTTCACAACCTACTCGAAGGGATCGTTCGGAAGCTTTCTTT.

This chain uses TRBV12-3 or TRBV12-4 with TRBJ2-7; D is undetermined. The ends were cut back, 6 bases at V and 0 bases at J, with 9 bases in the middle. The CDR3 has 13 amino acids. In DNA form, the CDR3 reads TGTGCCAGCAGCCTCCGGAGCTCCTACGAGCAGTACTTC. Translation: CASSLRSSYEQYF.

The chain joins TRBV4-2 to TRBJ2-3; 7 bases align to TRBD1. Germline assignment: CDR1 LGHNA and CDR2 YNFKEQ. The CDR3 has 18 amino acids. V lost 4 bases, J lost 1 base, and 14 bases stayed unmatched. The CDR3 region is CASSRTEGQADGTDTQYF. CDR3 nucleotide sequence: TGTGCCAGCAGCCGAACCGAAGGACAGGCCGACGGCACAGATACGCAGTATTTT.

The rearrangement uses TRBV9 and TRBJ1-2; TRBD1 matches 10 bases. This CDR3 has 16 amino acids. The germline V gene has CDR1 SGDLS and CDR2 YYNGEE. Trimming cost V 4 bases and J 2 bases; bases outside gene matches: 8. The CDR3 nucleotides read TGTGCCAGCAGCAACCGGGACAGGGGTTCAAACTATGGCTACACCTTC. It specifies CASSNRDRGSNYGYTF. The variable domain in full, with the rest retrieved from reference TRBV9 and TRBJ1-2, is DSGVTQTPKHLITATGQRVTLRCSPRSGDLSVYWYQQSLDQGLQFLIQYYNGEERAKGNILERFSAQQFPDLHSELNLSSLELGDSALYFCASSNRDRGSNYGYTFGSGTRLTVV.

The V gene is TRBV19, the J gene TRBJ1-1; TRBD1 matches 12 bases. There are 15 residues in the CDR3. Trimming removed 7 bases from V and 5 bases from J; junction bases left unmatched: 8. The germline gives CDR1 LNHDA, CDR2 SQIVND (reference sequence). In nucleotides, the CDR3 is TGTGCCAGTACCCCGGGACAGGGGGCTTTAACTGAAGCTTTCTTT. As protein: CASTPGQGALTEAFF.

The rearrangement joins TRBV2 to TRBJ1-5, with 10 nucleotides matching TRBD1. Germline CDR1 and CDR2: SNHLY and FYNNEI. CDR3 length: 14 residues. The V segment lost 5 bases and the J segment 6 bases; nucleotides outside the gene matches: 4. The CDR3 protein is CASSPDRGPQPQHF. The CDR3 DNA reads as TGTGCCAGCAGTCCCGACAGGGGGCCTCAGCCCCAGCATTTT.

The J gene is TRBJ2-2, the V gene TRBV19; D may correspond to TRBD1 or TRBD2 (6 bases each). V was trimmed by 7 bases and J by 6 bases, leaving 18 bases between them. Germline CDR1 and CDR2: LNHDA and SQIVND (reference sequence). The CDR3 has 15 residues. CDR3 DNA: TGTGCCAGTACCGGGGGCGGAGGTCAGGCCGGGGAGCTGTTTTTT. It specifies CASTGGGGQAGELFF.

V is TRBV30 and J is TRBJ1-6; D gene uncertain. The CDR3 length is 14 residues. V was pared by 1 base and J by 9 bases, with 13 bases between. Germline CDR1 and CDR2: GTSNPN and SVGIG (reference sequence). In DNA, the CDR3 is TGTGCCTGGAGTGGGGTCAGTGAGACTTCACCCCTCCACTTT. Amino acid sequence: CAWSGVSETSPLHF.

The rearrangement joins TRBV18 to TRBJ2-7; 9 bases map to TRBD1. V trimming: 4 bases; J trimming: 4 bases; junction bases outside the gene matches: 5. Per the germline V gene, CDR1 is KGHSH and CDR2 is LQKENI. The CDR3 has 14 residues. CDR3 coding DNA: TGTGCCAGCTCACAAGGGACAGGGATGTACGAGCAGTACTTC. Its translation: CASSQGTGMYEQYF.